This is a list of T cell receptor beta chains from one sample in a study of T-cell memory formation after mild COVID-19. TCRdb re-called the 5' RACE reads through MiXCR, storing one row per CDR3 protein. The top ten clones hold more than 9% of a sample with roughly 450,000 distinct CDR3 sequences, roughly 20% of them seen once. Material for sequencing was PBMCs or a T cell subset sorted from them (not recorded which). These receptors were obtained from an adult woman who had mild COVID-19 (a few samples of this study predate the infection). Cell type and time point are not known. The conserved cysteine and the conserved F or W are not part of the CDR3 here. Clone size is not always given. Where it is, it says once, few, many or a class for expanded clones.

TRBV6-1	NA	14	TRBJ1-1	ASSPETGGGNTEAF
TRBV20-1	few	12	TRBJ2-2	SATGQTNTGELF
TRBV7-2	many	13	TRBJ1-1	ASSWRQTTNTEAF
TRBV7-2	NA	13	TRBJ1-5	ASSLDPGSNQPQH
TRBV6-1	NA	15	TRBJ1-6	ASSEEGGSSYNSPLH
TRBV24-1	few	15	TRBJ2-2	ATSDNGRGFDTGELF
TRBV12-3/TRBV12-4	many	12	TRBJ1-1	ASSFPARNTEAF
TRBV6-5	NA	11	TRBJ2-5	ASKGTFLETQY
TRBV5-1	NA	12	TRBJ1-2	ASSLVVGSEGYT
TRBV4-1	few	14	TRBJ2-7	ASSLRGGPFRDEQY
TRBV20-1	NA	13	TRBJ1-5	SARLTGGSNQPQH
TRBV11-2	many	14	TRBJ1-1	ASSLQGTLLGTEAF
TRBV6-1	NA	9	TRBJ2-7	ASIMYDEQY
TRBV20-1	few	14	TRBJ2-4	SASDQGALAKNIQY
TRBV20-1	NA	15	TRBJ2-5	SARDPGKPGGQETQY
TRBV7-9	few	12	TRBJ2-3	ASSLEGATDTQY